This T cell receptor (beta chain) was recorded in a study of blood T cell repertoires in COVID-19. Study information: Donors in the United States, Italy and Spain gave samples during acute or convalescent COVID-19. PBMCs, B-cell-depleted T cells, or T cells provided the cDNA or gDNA that made up the material.

Looked up from germline, CDR1 is SGHDT and CDR2 is YYEEEE. Trimming removed 0 bases from V and 2 bases from J, with 3 bases in between. The CDR3 is made up of 13 amino acids. In the original workflow: How many nucleated cells were present was estimated from reference gene primer amplification. The repertoire was sequenced with immunoSEQ multiplex PCR; TCRdb's copy has only in-frame clones and lacks some. That table supplies the V and J calls and clone size; D and trimming were determined from the DNA. Of 150,000 to 200,000 clones in the sample, approximately 83% were seen once. The TCR comes from a human donor with acute or convalescent COVID-19. The donor label of this sample is uncertain. The chain recombines TRBV5-6 with TRBJ1-5; D gene ambiguous. Sequencing used peripheral blood. CDR3 DNA: TGTGCCAGCAGCTTGGGGCGCAATCAGCCCCAGCATTTT. Translating it yields CASSLGRNQPQHF.